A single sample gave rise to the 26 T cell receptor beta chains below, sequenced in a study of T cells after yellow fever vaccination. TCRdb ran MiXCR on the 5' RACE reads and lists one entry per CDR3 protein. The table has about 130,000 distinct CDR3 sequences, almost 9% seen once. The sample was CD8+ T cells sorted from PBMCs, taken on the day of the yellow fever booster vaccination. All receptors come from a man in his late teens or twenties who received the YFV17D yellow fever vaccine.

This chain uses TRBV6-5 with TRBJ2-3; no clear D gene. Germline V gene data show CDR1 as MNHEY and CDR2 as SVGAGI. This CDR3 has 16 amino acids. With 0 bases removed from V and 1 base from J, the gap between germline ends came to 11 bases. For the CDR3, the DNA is TGTGCCAGCAGTTACTCGGGTGGGTCTGGCACAGATACGCAGTATTTT. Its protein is CASSYSGGSGTDTQYF.

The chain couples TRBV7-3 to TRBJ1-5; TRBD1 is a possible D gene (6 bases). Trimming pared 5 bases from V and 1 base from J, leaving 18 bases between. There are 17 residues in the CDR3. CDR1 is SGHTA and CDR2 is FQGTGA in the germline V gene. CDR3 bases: TGTGCCAGCAGCCACCTGAGGACAGAAGAGAGCAATCAGCCCCAGCATTTT. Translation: CASSHLRTEESNQPQHF.

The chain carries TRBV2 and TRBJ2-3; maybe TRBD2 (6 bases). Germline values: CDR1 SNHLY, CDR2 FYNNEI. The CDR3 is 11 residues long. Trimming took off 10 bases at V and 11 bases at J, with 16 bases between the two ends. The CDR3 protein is CANDNLGGQYF. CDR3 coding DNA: TGTGCCAACGACAACCTGGGAGGGCAGTATTTT. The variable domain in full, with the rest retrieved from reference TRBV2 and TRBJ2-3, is EPEVTQTPSHQVTQMGQEVILRCVPISNHLYFYWYRQILGQKVEFLVSFYNNEISEKSEIFDDQFSVERPDGSNFTLKIRSTKLEDSAMYFCANDNLGGQYFGPGTRLTVL.

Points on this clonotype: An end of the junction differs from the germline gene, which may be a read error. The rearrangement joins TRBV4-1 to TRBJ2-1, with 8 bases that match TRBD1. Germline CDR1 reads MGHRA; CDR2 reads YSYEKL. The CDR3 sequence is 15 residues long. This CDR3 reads CASSQGPGRGQPPVF. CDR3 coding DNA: TGCGCCAGCAGCCAAGGGCCCGGCAGGGGGCAGCCCCCAGTATTC.

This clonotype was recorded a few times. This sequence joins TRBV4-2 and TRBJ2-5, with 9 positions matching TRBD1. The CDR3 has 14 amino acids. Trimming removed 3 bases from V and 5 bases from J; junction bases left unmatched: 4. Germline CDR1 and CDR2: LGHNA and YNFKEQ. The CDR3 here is CASSHGTGRETQYF. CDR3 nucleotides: TGTGCCAGCAGCCACGGGACAGGGCGCGAGACCCAGTACTTC.

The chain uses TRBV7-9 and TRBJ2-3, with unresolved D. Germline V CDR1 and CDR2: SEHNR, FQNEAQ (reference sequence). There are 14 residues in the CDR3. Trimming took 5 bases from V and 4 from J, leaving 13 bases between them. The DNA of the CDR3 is TGTGCCAGCAGCCCTCGGTTGGGCGCAGATACGCAGTATTTT. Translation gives CASSPRLGADTQYF.

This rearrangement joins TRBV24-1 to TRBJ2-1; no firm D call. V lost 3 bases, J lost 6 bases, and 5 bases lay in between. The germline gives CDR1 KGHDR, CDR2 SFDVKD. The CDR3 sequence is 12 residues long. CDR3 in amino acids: CATSDPINEQFF. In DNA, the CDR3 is TGTGCCACCAGTGATCCCATCAATGAGCAGTTCTTC.

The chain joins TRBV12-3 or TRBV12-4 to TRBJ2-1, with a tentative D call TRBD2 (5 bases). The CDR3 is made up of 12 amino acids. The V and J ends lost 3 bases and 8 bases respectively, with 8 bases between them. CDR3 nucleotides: TGTGCCAGCAGTTTTCTAGCCCATGAGCAGTTCTTC. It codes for CASSFLAHEQFF.

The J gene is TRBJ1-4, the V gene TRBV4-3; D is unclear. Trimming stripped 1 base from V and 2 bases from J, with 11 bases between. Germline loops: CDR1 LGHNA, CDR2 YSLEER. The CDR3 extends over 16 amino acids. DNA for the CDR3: TGCGCCAGCAGCCAAGGACTTTCAACGACTAATGAAAAACTGTTTTTT. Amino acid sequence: CASSQGLSTTNEKLFF.

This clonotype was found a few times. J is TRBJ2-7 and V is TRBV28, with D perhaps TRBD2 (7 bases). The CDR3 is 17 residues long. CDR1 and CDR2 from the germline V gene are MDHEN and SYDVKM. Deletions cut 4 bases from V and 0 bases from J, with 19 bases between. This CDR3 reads CASSSDRRGASSYEQYF. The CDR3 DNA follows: TGTGCCAGCAGTTCTGACAGACGGGGGGCTTCCTCCTACGAGCAGTACTTC.

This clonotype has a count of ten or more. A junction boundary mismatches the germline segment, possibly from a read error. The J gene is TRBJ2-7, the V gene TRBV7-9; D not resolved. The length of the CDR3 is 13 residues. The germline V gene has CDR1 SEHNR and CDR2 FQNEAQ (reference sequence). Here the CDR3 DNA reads TGTGCCAGCAGCCCCCTCCCCGGGCCTAGGACGCACTTC. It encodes CASSPLPGPRTHF. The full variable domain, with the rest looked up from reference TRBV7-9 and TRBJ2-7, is DTGVSQNPRHKITKRGQNVTFRCDPISEHNRLYWYRQTLGQGPEFLTYFQNEAQLEKSRLLSDRFSAERPKGSFSTLEIQRTEQGDSAMYLCASSPLPGPRTHFGPGTRLTVT.

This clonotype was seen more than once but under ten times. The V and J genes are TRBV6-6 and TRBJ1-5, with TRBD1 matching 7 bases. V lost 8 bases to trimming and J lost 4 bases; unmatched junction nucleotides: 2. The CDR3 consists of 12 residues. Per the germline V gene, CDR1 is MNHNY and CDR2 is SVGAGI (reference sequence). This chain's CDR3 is CASQQGNQPQHF. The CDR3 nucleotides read TGTGCCAGCCAACAGGGGAATCAGCCCCAGCATTTT.

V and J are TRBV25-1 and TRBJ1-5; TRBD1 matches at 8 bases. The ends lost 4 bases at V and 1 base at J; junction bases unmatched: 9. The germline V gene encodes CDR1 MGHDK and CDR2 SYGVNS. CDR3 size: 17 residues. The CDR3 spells CASSVRRGRESNQPQHF. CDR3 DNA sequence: TGTGCCAGCAGTGTCCGCAGGGGGCGAGAAAGCAATCAGCCCCAGCATTTT.

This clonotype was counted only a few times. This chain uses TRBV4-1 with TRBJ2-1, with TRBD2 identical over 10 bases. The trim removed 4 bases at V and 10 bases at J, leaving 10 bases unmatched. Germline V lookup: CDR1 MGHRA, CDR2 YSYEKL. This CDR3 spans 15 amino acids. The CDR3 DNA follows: TGCGCCAGCAGCCGTACTAGCGGGGAGTCCCTGGAGCAGTTCTTC. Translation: CASSRTSGESLEQFF.

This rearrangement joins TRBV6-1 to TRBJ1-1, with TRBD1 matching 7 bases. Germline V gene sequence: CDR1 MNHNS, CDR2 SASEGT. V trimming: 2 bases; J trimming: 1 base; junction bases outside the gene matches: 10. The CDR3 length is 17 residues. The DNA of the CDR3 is TGTGCCAGCAGTGAATCCGGACAGGTCCTGGGGAACACTGAAGCTTTCTTT. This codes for CASSESGQVLGNTEAFF.

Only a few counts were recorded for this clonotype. CDR3 coding DNA: TGTGCCAGCAGCCTAGGTTGGTTGGCCTACGAGCAGTACGTC. This translates into CASSLGWLAYEQYV. This chain connects TRBV7-8 to TRBJ2-7; unclear D gene. Trimming stripped 5 bases from V and 2 bases from J, with 13 bases between. Germline V gene lookup returns CDR1 SGHVS and CDR2 FQNEAQ. The CDR3 is 14 residues long.

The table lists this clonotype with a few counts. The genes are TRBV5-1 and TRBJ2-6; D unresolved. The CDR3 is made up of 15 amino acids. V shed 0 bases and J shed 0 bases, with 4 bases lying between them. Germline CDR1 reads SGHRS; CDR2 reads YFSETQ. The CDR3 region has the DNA TGCGCCAGCAGCTTGGAAACCTCTGGGGCCAACGTCCTGACTTTC. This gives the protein CASSLETSGANVLTF.

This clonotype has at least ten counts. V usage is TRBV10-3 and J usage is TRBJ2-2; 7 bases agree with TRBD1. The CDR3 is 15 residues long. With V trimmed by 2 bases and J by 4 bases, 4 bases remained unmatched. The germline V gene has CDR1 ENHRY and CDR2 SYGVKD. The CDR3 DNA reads TGTGCCATCAGTGAGGAGAGGGGGCGCACCGGGGAGCTGTTTTTT. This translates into CAISEERGRTGELFF.

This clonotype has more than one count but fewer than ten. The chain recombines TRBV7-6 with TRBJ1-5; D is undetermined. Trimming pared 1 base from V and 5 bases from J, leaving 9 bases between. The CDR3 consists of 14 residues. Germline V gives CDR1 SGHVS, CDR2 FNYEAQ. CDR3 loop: CASSLGEGYQPQHF. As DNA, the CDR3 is TGTGCCAGCAGCTTAGGCGAAGGCTATCAGCCCCAGCATTTT.

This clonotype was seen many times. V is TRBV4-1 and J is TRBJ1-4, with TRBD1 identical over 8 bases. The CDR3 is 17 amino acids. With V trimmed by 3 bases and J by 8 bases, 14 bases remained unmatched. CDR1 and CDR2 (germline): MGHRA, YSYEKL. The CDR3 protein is CASSHPPAGQEGEKLFF. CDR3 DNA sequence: TGCGCCAGCAGCCATCCCCCAGCGGGACAGGAGGGGGAAAAACTGTTTTTT.

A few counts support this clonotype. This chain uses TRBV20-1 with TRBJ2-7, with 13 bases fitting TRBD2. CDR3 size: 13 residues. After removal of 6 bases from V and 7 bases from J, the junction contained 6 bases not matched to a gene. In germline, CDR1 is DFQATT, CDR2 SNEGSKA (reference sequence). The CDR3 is CSAPPGLAGEQYV. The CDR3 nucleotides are TGCAGTGCCCCTCCGGGACTAGCGGGGGAGCAGTACGTC.

CDR3 protein: CASRGGINEQFF. The CDR3 coding sequence is TGTGCCAGCAGGGGGGGGATAAATGAGCAGTTCTTC. The gene calls are TRBV5-4 and TRBJ2-1; 7 bases agree with TRBD2. This CDR3 has 12 residues. V lost 5 bases to trimming and J lost 7 bases; unmatched junction nucleotides: 3. The V gene's germline CDR1 is SGHNT and CDR2 YYREEE (reference sequence).

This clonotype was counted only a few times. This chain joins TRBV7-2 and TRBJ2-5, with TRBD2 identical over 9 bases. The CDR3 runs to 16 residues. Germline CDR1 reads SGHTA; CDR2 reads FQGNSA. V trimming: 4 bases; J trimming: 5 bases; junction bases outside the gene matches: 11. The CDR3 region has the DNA TGTGCCAGCAGCTCCTTCTTGGCGGGGGGGCAGGAGACCCAGTACTTC. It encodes CASSSFLAGGQETQYF.

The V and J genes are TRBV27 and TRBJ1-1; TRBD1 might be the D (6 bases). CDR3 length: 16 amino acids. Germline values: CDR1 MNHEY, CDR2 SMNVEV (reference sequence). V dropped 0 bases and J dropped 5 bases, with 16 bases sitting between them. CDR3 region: CASSLSIGGADTEAFF. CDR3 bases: TGTGCCAGCAGTTTATCAATCGGGGGGGCAGATACTGAAGCTTTCTTT.

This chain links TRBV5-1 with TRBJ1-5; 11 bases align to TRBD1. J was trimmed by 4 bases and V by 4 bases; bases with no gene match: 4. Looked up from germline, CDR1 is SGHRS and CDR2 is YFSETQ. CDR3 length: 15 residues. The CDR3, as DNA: TGCGCCAGCAGCGCCGGGACAGGGGGAAATCAGCCCCAGCATTTT. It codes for CASSAGTGGNQPQHF.

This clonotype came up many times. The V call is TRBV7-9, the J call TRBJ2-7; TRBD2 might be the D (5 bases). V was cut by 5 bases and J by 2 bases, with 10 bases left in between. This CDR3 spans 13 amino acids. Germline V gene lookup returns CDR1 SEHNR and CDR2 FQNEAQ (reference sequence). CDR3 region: CASSAGLPYEQYF. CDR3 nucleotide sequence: TGTGCCAGCAGCGCAGGACTTCCCTACGAGCAGTACTTC.